This T cell receptor beta chain is from a study of Graves' ophthalmopathy and Graves' hyperthyroidism. The study, taken as a whole, reports: Progression of ophthalmopathy was predicted by the model with more than 70% sensitivity and roughly 78% specificity. Most expanded clonotypes from thyroid (those above 0.001 frequency) were also found in blood.

Certain patients, namely those with other autoimmune diseases, uncontrolled infections, pregnancy or lactation, were excluded. V gave up 4 bases and J gave up 9 bases, with 14 bases separating them. The CDR3 is 13 amino acids. Germline CDR1 and CDR2: SGHKS and YYEKEE (reference sequence). About this clonotype: Its antigen is as yet unknown.

Amplified TCR beta CDR3 regions were obtained using RNA transcripts as template. First-round RT-PCR employed HTBI primers, with a second-round multiplex PCR after it. MiXCR, run by TCRdb on the multiplex PCR reads, gives a single entry per CDR3 protein. The sample includes about 410,000 distinct CDR3 sequences, around 17% of them seen just once. The sample was peripheral blood. This clonotype was sampled from a woman aged 18 to 35 with Graves' ophthalmopathy. The chain links TRBV5-5 to TRBJ1-5, with TRBD1 as a possible D gene (5 bases). The CDR3 region is CASSSLGAGPQHF. Written as DNA, the CDR3 is TGTGCCAGCAGCAGCCTTGGGGCCGGGCCCCAGCATTTT.